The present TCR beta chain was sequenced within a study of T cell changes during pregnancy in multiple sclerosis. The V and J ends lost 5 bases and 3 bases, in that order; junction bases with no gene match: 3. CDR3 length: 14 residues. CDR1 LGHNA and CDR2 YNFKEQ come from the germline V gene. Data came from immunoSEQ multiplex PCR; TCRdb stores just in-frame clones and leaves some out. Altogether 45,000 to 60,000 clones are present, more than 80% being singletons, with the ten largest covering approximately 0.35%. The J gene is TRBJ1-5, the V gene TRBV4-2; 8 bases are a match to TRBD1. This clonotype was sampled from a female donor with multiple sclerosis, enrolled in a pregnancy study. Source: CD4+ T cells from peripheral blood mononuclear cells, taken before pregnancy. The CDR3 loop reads CASSVGQVNQPQHF. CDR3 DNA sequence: TGTGCCAGCAGCGTGGGACAGGTCAATCAGCCCCAGCATTTT.